This T cell receptor beta chain derives from a study of CD8 T cells in Susac syndrome. Random hexamers were used to reverse transcribe an amount of about 0.45 to 1 ug RNA. Multiplex immunoSEQ PCR targeted 54 Vbeta and 13 Jbeta TCR beta segments. MiXCR, run by TCRdb on the immunoSEQ multiplex PCR reads, gives a single entry per CDR3 protein. The sample includes about 160,000 distinct CDR3 sequences, just over 90% of them seen just once. This CDR3 is 14 amino acids long. CDR1 PRHDT and CDR2 FYEKMQ come from the germline V gene (reference sequence). Trimming cost V 4 bases and J 4 bases; bases outside gene matches: 1. Controls were healthy donors (matched for age and sex). Negative isolation was applied to CD8+ and CD4+ T cells, and FACS enrichment was applied to TEMRA cells. This clonotype was counted only a few times.

The receptor's source is a human donor in good health. V and J are TRBV13 and TRBJ2-7, with 13 bases lining up with TRBD2. Sequencing was performed on CD4+ T cells from PBMCs. The CDR3 is CASSWTSGGYEQYF. The CDR3 region has the DNA TGTGCCAGCAGCTGGACTAGCGGGGGTTACGAGCAGTACTTC.